These 24 T cell receptor beta chains came from one sample sequenced in a study of T cells in Graves' hyperthyroidism and ophthalmopathy. From RNA transcripts, TCR beta CDR3 regions were amplified. Researchers ran a first-round RT-PCR on the TCR CDR3 using the HTBI primer set. TCRdb reprocessed the multiplex PCR reads via MiXCR and lists one record per CDR3 protein. Altogether 800,000 or so distinct CDR3 sequences are present, roughly 40% being singletons, with the ten largest covering around 9.3%. The specimen was blood. These receptors came from a man in his late teens or twenties with Graves' hyperthyroidism.

The sample holds many counts of this clonotype. V and J are TRBV2 and TRBJ2-7; tentatively, D is TRBD1 or TRBD2 (6 bases each). V dropped 11 bases and J dropped 5 bases, with 19 bases sitting between them. Germline loops: CDR1 SNHLY, CDR2 FYNNEI. This CDR3 has 13 amino acids. The CDR3, as DNA: TGTGCCGGGGACCGGGGGCGCTTCGACGAGCAGTACTTC. Translation: CAGDRGRFDEQYF.

Only a few counts were recorded for this clonotype. J is TRBJ1-1 and V is TRBV12-3 or TRBV12-4, with unresolved D. Between the trimmed V and J ends, which lost 7 bases and 4 bases, there was a span of 10 bases. The CDR3 has 12 residues. Written as DNA, the CDR3 is TGTGCCAGCACCAAACTGGGCACTGAAGCTTTCTTT. Protein product: CASTKLGTEAFF.

The chain recombines TRBV29-1 with TRBJ2-2, with 11 bases fitting TRBD2. Trimming took 4 bases from V and 5 from J; bases not matched to a gene: 6. The V gene's germline CDR1 is SQVTM and CDR2 ANQGSEA. The CDR3 has 15 amino acids. CDR3 sequence (DNA): TGCAGCGTTGTAAAAGGGACTAGCGGAACCGGGGAGCTGTTTTTT. Protein product: CSVVKGTSGTGELFF.

The sample holds many counts of this clonotype. The V gene is TRBV7-2, the J gene TRBJ1-1; possible D gene TRBD1, 5 bases. Trimming took off 5 bases at V and 6 bases at J, with 16 bases between the two ends. The length of the CDR3 is 14 residues. Per the germline V gene, CDR1 is SGHTA and CDR2 is FQGNSA. CDR3 in amino acids: CASSEGPRSAEAFF. CDR3 nucleotides: TGTGCCAGCAGCGAGGGACCGCGTAGTGCTGAAGCTTTCTTT.

This clonotype was counted a few times. This chain connects TRBV4-3 to TRBJ2-7, with a weak D call TRBD2 (5 bases). V shed 4 bases and J shed 5 bases, with 12 bases lying between them. CDR1 and CDR2 from the germline V gene are LGHNA and YSLEER. This CDR3 has 13 amino acids. The CDR3 is CASSRAGRDEQYF. As DNA, the CDR3 is TGCGCCAGCAGCCGGGCGGGCCGGGACGAGCAGTACTTC.

This clonotype came up many times. The chain has TRBV19 and TRBJ1-5; the match to TRBD1 covers 8 bases. V gave up 10 bases and J gave up 7 bases; unmatched junction bases: 12. The CDR3 length is 14 residues. Germline V lookup: CDR1 LNHDA, CDR2 SQIVND (reference sequence). The CDR3, as DNA: TGTGCCACCCTTCAAGGACAGGGAGGACAGCCCCAGCATTTT. Protein: CATLQGQGGQPQHF.

The chain combines TRBV14 with TRBJ1-2; D remains unclear. Trimming took off 3 bases at V and 8 bases at J, with 25 bases between the two ends. The germline V gene has CDR1 SGHDN and CDR2 FVKESK. The CDR3 contains 17 residues. The CDR3 here is CASSHPPSPPHPGGYTF. For the CDR3, the DNA is TGTGCCAGCAGCCATCCCCCAAGCCCTCCTCACCCTGGGGGCTACACCTTC.

The chain employs TRBV7-8 and TRBJ2-6; D may be TRBD2 (6 bases). CDR1 and CDR2 from the germline V gene are SGHVS and FQNEAQ. The CDR3 sequence is 14 residues long. Trimming pared 3 bases from V and 4 bases from J, leaving 7 bases between. The chain's CDR3 is CASSFAGGANVLTF. The CDR3 DNA is TGTGCCAGCAGCTTTGCGGGAGGGGCCAACGTCCTGACTTTC. The entire variable domain, with the rest obtained from reference TRBV7-8 and TRBJ2-6, is as follows: GAGVSQSPRYKVAKRGQDVALRCDPISGHVSLFWYQQALGQGPEFLTYFQNEAQLDKSGLPSDRFFAERPEGSVSTLKIQRTQQEDSAVYLCASSFAGGANVLTFGAGSRLTVL.

This clonotype turned up a few times. This chain connects TRBV5-5 to TRBJ1-2, with TRBD1 matching over 9 bases. Germline trimming cut 4 bases from V and 7 bases from J; bases unmatched to any gene: 5. The CDR3 runs 13 residues. CDR1 and CDR2 (germline): SGHKS, YYEKEE (reference sequence). CDR3 sequence reads: CASSITGGSGYTF. CDR3 in DNA: TGTGCCAGCAGCATTACAGGGGGCAGTGGCTACACCTTC.

This clonotype was seen repeatedly, ten times or more. The rearrangement uses TRBV20-1 and TRBJ1-2; D is ambiguous. V gave up 1 base and J gave up 4 bases, with 10 bases separating them. The CDR3 is 13 amino acids. Germline V gene data show CDR1 as DFQATT and CDR2 as SNEGSKA (reference sequence). This CDR3 reads CSARVRGGYGYTF. The CDR3 DNA follows: TGCAGTGCTAGAGTCCGAGGTGGCTATGGCTACACCTTC.

The J gene is TRBJ2-5, the V gene TRBV5-5; D is perhaps TRBD2 (6 bases). The CDR3 has 15 amino acids. The germline V gene has CDR1 SGHKS and CDR2 YYEKEE (reference sequence). Trimming removed 4 bases from V and 2 bases from J, with 15 bases in between. CDR3 sequence reads: CASSRTGTLQETQYF. The CDR3 DNA follows: TGTGCCAGCAGCCGGACCGGGACTTTACAAGAGACCCAGTACTTC.

The J gene is TRBJ2-6, the V gene TRBV3-1, with D possibly called TRBD1 or TRBD2 (5 bases each). This CDR3 contains 15 residues. V was clipped by 6 bases and J by 0 bases, with 9 bases between them. Germline V CDR1 and CDR2: LGHDT, YNNKEL (reference sequence). CDR3 region: CASSWDLSGANVLTF. The CDR3, as DNA: TGTGCCAGCAGTTGGGACCTCTCTGGGGCCAACGTCCTGACTTTC.

This clonotype has a handful of counts. The rearrangement uses TRBV2 and TRBJ2-7; 10 nucleotides align to TRBD2. Trimming took 3 bases from V and 2 from J; bases not matched to a gene: 1. CDR3 size: 14 residues. Germline-derived CDR1 and CDR2 are SNHLY and FYNNEI. CDR3 DNA sequence: TGTGCCAGCAGTGAGAGCGGGGGGGCCTACGAGCAGTACTTC. Residues: CASSESGGAYEQYF.

The sample holds many counts of this clonotype. The chain combines TRBV10-2 with TRBJ2-2; 10 nucleotides match TRBD1. There are 17 residues in the CDR3. V lost 2 bases to trimming and J lost 5 bases; unmatched junction nucleotides: 8. The germline V gene has CDR1 WSHSY and CDR2 SAAADI. The CDR3 loop reads CASSEPYPGQGTGELFF. The CDR3 DNA reads TGCGCCAGCAGTGAGCCCTACCCGGGACAGGGGACCGGGGAGCTGTTTTTT.

The chain employs TRBV29-1 and TRBJ2-2; maybe TRBD2 (6 bases). Germline CDR1 and CDR2: SQVTM and ANQGSEA. Trimming removed 6 bases from V and 6 bases from J, with 20 bases in between. This CDR3 has 15 amino acids. CDR3 residues: CSVAQPGGDAGELFF. CDR3 bases: TGCAGCGTGGCCCAACCCGGGGGTGACGCCGGGGAGCTGTTTTTT.

This chain connects TRBV11-2 to TRBJ1-5; D is uncertain. This CDR3 is 12 amino acids long. Trimming left V 7 bases short and J 5 bases short, with 9 bases between. Germline V gives CDR1 SGHAT, CDR2 FQNNGV. The CDR3, as DNA: TGTGCCAGCACCCTGTGGGATCAGCCCCAGCATTTT. It translates to CASTLWDQPQHF.

There are a few counts of this clonotype. This chain joins TRBV29-1 and TRBJ2-7; 10 bases are shared with TRBD1. The CDR3 loop spans 13 amino acids. The V segment lost 7 bases and the J segment 6 bases; nucleotides outside the gene matches: 9. Germline V lookup: CDR1 SQVTM, CDR2 ANQGSEA. This CDR3 is CSGMTGGASEQYF. CDR3 sequence (DNA): TGCAGCGGAATGACAGGGGGCGCGTCCGAGCAGTACTTC.

In this sample, this clonotype turned up many times. CDR3 coding DNA: TGTGCCATCAGTGAGTCGCGAGGGGCGCATGTGACCCAGTACTTC. This translates into CAISESRGAHVTQYF. This chain connects TRBV10-3 to TRBJ2-5, with D tentatively TRBD1 or TRBD2 (5 bases each). The V end was cut by 0 bases, the J end by 7 bases, with 15 bases between. The CDR3 has 15 residues. Germline CDR1 is ENHRY and CDR2 is SYGVKD.

This chain links TRBV20-1 with TRBJ2-2; D ambiguous. CDR1 is DFQATT, CDR2 SNEGSKA, per germline (reference sequence). The germline V and J ends were trimmed by 5 bases and 7 bases, with 11 bases remaining between them. This CDR3 contains 12 residues. The CDR3 DNA is TGCAGTGCTCCCCGATTCGACGGGGAGCTGTTTTTT. Protein product: CSAPRFDGELFF.

This clonotype was counted many times. The chain links TRBV7-3 to TRBJ2-7; 7 positions agree with TRBD1. J lost 2 bases, V lost 5 bases, and 6 bases had no gene match. There are 14 residues in the CDR3. CDR1 is SGHTA and CDR2 is FQGTGA in the germline V gene. CDR3 sequence reads: CASSQRQGAYEQYF. For the CDR3, the DNA is TGTGCCAGCAGCCAAAGACAGGGTGCCTACGAGCAGTACTTC.

This clonotype was seen only once. This chain connects TRBV2 to TRBJ2-7; 8 bases are a match to TRBD1. Germline lookup yields CDR1 SNHLY and CDR2 FYNNEI. There are 19 residues in the CDR3. After removal of 8 bases from V and 6 bases from J, the junction contained 27 bases not matched to a gene. CDR3 sequence: CASLRTGTGTGTSPLEQYF. For the CDR3, the DNA is TGTGCCAGCCTTCGGACAGGGACCGGTACCGGGACCTCCCCCCTCGAGCAGTACTTC.

V usage is TRBV12-3 or TRBV12-4 and J usage is TRBJ1-6; tentatively, D is TRBD1 (5 bases). V was shortened by 6 bases and J by 1 base, with 13 bases between the two germline ends. This CDR3 is built from 16 residues. The CDR3 DNA sequence: TGTGCCAGCAGCTTGCGGGGGATGTCCTATAATTCACCCCTCCACTTT. It translates to CASSLRGMSYNSPLHF.

At least ten counts were recorded for this clonotype. This chain joins TRBV15 and TRBJ2-7; no clear D. There are 15 residues in the CDR3. Germline V gene sequence: CDR1 LNHNV, CDR2 YYDKDF (reference sequence). V lost 0 bases and J 0 bases, leaving 9 bases between the germline ends. The CDR3 is CATSRELANSYEQYF. The CDR3 coding sequence is TGTGCCACCAGCAGAGAATTGGCCAACTCCTACGAGCAGTACTTC.

This clonotype was detected many times. V is TRBV7-2 and J is TRBJ2-7, with no clear D. The ends were cut back, 5 bases at V and 3 bases at J, with 11 bases in the middle. Germline loops: CDR1 SGHTA, CDR2 FQGNSA. This CDR3 has 13 amino acids. The CDR3 here is CASSLGGFYEQYF. For the CDR3, the DNA is TGTGCCAGCAGCCTAGGCGGCTTCTACGAGCAGTACTTC.